These 13 T cell receptor beta chains came from one sample sequenced in a study of regulatory T cells in long-lasting Graves disease. Time point meaning: newly diagnosed GD, antithyroid drugs for less than 3 months. RNA extracted from PBMCs served as the sequencing template. In building TCR beta libraries, iRepertoire HTBI primers were used together with Arm-PCR of CDR3 regions. Via MiXCR, TCRdb re-called the multiplex PCR reads, giving one row per CDR3 protein. The data hold approximately 460,000 distinct CDR3 sequences, with 16% observed a single time. The data also belong to a second study, concerning T cells in Graves' hyperthyroidism and ophthalmopathy.

Sequenced material: peripheral blood mononuclear cells (PBMCs), taken at new diagnosis, from a patient treated with antithyroid drugs. These TCRs come from a woman aged 25-40 years with Graves disease.

The chain uses TRBV4-3 and TRBJ2-3; 8 bases line up with TRBD2. In germline, CDR1 is LGHNA, CDR2 YSLEER. This CDR3 has 15 residues. Trimming at V came to 0 bases and at J to 8 bases, leaving 7 bases not matched to a gene. The CDR3 protein is CASSQDAGGGGTQYF. In nucleotides, the CDR3 is TGCGCCAGCAGCCAAGATGCGGGAGGCGGGGGTACGCAGTATTTT.

The chain carries TRBV4-3 and TRBJ2-7; D is uncertain. Germline V gene data show CDR1 as LGHNA and CDR2 as YSLEER. This CDR3 contains 15 residues. The V gene lost 1 base and the J gene lost 2 bases, with 12 bases spanning the gap. The CDR3 spells CASSQVTRGPYEQYF. For the CDR3, the DNA is TGCGCCAGCAGCCAAGTTACCAGAGGCCCCTACGAGCAGTACTTC.

This clonotype was seen at least ten times. V gene TRBV20-1 combines with J gene TRBJ2-1, with 7 bases aligning to TRBD2. The germline V gene encodes CDR1 DFQATT and CDR2 SNEGSKA (reference sequence). CDR3 size: 13 residues. V dropped 6 bases and J dropped 9; count of bases not matched to a gene: 11. CDR3 sequence reads: CSAGMGGRIEQFF. DNA of the CDR3: TGCAGTGCGGGAATGGGGGGGAGGATTGAGCAGTTCTTC.

The rearrangement links TRBV11-1 to TRBJ2-5; the D gene is possibly TRBD2 (5 bases). The CDR3 sequence is 17 residues long. Per the germline V gene, CDR1 is SGHAT and CDR2 is FQDESV (reference sequence). The V end was cut by 1 base, the J end by 3 bases, with 18 bases between. The CDR3 reads CASSLEESGGPEETQYF. DNA for the CDR3: TGTGCCAGCAGCTTAGAGGAGAGCGGAGGACCGGAAGAGACCCAGTACTTC.

The table lists this clonotype with many counts. This rearrangement joins TRBV15 to TRBJ2-7; weak D call: TRBD1 (6 bases). The germline CDR1 and CDR2 sequences are LNHNV and YYDKDF (reference sequence). Trimming removed 0 bases from V and 4 bases from J, with 22 bases in between. There are 18 residues in the CDR3. This chain's CDR3 is CATSREGIRGTIGYEQYF. As DNA, the CDR3 is TGTGCCACCAGCAGAGAAGGGATTAGAGGGACAATAGGATACGAGCAGTACTTC.

In its sample, this clonotype was seen a few times. The chain is built from TRBV9 and TRBJ2-3; the match to TRBD2 covers 7 bases. This CDR3 is built from 14 residues. The germline V gene has CDR1 SGDLS and CDR2 YYNGEE. Germline trimming cut 3 bases from V and 4 bases from J; bases unmatched to any gene: 5. In nucleotides, the CDR3 is TGTGCCAGCAGCGAGGGCGGGAGCGCAGATACGCAGTATTTT. Translated, it gives CASSEGGSADTQYF.

This clonotype was seen a single time. A much larger clone differs by one base, so this may be a read error. The chain joins TRBV11-3 to TRBJ1-1, with D unresolved. The CDR3 totals 9 residues. Germline V CDR1 and CDR2: SGHNT, YENEEA. CDR3 DNA sequence: TGTGCCAGGAACACTGGAGCTTTCTTT. This gives the protein CARNTGAFF.

This clonotype was counted many times. This chain connects TRBV6-1 to TRBJ2-5, with TRBD1 as a possible D gene (5 bases). CDR3 size: 14 residues. Germline V gene lookup returns CDR1 MNHNS and CDR2 SASEGT. V was clipped by 6 bases and J by 2 bases, with 13 bases between them. CDR3 residues: CASSSPTEQETQYF. CDR3 bases: TGTGCCAGCAGCTCACCGACAGAACAAGAGACCCAGTACTTC.

This clonotype appeared a few times. As DNA, the CDR3 is TGCAGCGTTGAGGGTCTAGCGGGGGTCAATGAGCAGTTCTTC. It codes for CSVEGLAGVNEQFF. The chain links TRBV29-1 to TRBJ2-1; the match to TRBD2 covers 10 bases. The ends lost 3 bases at V and 6 bases at J; junction bases unmatched: 5. This CDR3 is 14 amino acids long. In germline, CDR1 is SQVTM, CDR2 ANQGSEA.

This clonotype was counted ten times or more. V usage is TRBV7-9 and J usage is TRBJ1-2, with 11 bases lining up with TRBD1. V shed 5 bases and J 2 bases; nucleotides not matched to a gene: 7. The CDR3 contains 16 residues. Germline CDR1 and CDR2: SEHNR and FQNEAQ (reference sequence). CDR3 residues: CASSPPRTGGNYGYTF. In DNA form, the CDR3 reads TGTGCCAGCAGCCCCCCCCGGACAGGGGGCAACTATGGCTACACCTTC.

This clonotype was recorded at least ten times. The chain uses TRBV27 and TRBJ1-5; D is possibly TRBD1 (5 bases). This CDR3 comprises 16 residues. The V end was cut by 2 bases, the J end by 9 bases, with 20 bases between. Germline CDR1 is MNHEY and CDR2 is SMNVEV (reference sequence). In nucleotides, the CDR3 is TGTGCCAGCAGTTTAATGATATGGGGGTTTCTCTTGCCCCAGCATTTT. Protein sequence: CASSLMIWGFLLPQHF.

This clonotype showed up many times. This chain uses TRBV20-1 with TRBJ1-5, with D perhaps matching TRBD1 (5 bases). CDR3 length: 16 residues. Trimming cost V 1 base and J 7 bases, with 20 bases left between them. CDR1 and CDR2 (germline): DFQATT, SNEGSKA (reference sequence). CDR3 in amino acids: CSARVAWGGNGQPQHF. DNA for the CDR3: TGCAGTGCTAGAGTCGCCTGGGGGGGGAACGGGCAGCCCCAGCATTTT.

The V gene is TRBV4-1, the J gene TRBJ2-7; no firm D call. This CDR3 contains 15 residues. Trimming removed 4 bases at V and 5 bases at J, with 18 bases between. Germline loops: CDR1 MGHRA, CDR2 YSYEKL. The CDR3: CASSPGRLVKNEQYF. CDR3 bases: TGCGCCAGCAGCCCCGGACGGCTAGTTAAAAACGAGCAGTACTTC.